Following are 5 T cell receptor beta chains from one sample sequenced in a study of cytotoxic CD8 clonotypes in ibrutinib-treated CLL (dated by TCRdb to 2020 to 2023). The time point label corresponds to: progressive disease on ibrutinib. The library came from the immunoSEQ multiplex PCR assay. TCRdb holds this immuneACCESS table with in-frame rearrangements only. Some clones are missing; in checked studies, unresolved V genes explain under half, and the rest has no known cause. The sample data list roughly 53,000 clones, and roughly 49% of these were observed just once. The top ten constitute around 25% of the sample. Sequences were derived from PBMCs, sampled at disease progression, from a patient treated with ibrutinib. Receptors were obtained from a human donor with chronic lymphocytic leukemia.

This chain links TRBV19 with TRBJ1-2; D remains ambiguous. Germline CDR1 is LNHDA and CDR2 is SQIVND (reference sequence). V lost 7 bases, J lost 2 bases, and 14 bases lay in between. The CDR3 sequence is 14 residues long. CDR3 amino acids: CASTDNVGNYGYTF. The CDR3 coding sequence is TGTGCCAGTACCGATAATGTCGGAAACTATGGCTACACCTTC.

V and J are TRBV29-1 and TRBJ1-2; D might be TRBD1 (6 bases). The CDR3 extends over 12 amino acids. V lost 4 bases and J 7 bases, leaving 13 bases between the germline ends. Germline CDR1 reads SQVTM; CDR2 reads ANQGSEA. CDR3 loop: CSVARGEGGYTF. CDR3 in DNA: TGCAGCGTTGCCAGGGGAGAAGGTGGCTACACCTTC. The full variable domain, in which reference TRBV29-1 and TRBJ1-2 provide the parts outside the CDR3, is SAVISQKPSRDICQRGTSLTIQCQVDSQVTMMFWYRQQPGQSLTLIATANQGSEATYESGFVIDKFPISRPNLTFSTLTVSNMSPEDSSIYLCSVARGEGGYTFGSGTRLTVV.

This clone was counted at least ten times. The V gene is TRBV28, the J gene TRBJ2-7, with D perhaps assigned TRBD1 or TRBD2 (5 bases each). Between the trimmed V and J ends, which lost 2 bases and 5 bases, there was a span of 7 bases. Germline V gene sequence: CDR1 MDHEN, CDR2 SYDVKM. The CDR3 sequence is 12 residues long. The CDR3 region is CASSLLGDEQYF. CDR3 nucleotide sequence: TGTGCCAGCAGTTTACTGGGGGACGAGCAGTACTTC.

This clone was seen a few times. The chain links TRBV27 to TRBJ1-3; a weak D match, TRBD1 (5 bases). The CDR3 sequence is 15 residues long. Trimming cost V 0 bases and J 2 bases, with 8 bases left between them. Germline V gene lookup returns CDR1 MNHEY and CDR2 SMNVEV (reference sequence). CDR3: CASSLSGGTGNTIYF. For the CDR3, the DNA is TGTGCCAGCAGTTTATCGGGGGGTACTGGAAACACCATATATTTT.

This rearrangement joins TRBV4-1 to TRBJ2-7, with TRBD1 as a possible D gene (6 bases). Germline assignment: CDR1 MGHRA and CDR2 YSYEKL. This CDR3 contains 15 residues. V was trimmed by 0 bases and J by 2 bases, leaving 11 bases between them. The CDR3 is CASSQEDRSTYEQYF. The CDR3 DNA reads TGCGCCAGCAGCCAAGAAGACAGGTCGACCTACGAGCAGTACTTC.